The 2 T cell receptor beta chains listed next were all sequenced from one sample in a study of Graves' ophthalmopathy and Graves' hyperthyroidism. RNA transcripts yielded amplified TCR beta CDR3 regions. The first-round RT-PCR employed HTBI primers together with the Qiagen OneStep RT-PCR kit. A multiplex PCR was then performed as the second round. From the multiplex PCR reads, TCRdb called clonotypes with MiXCR, one entry per CDR3 protein. The data hold over 450,000 distinct CDR3 sequences, with 13% to 15% observed a single time. The sequencing input was blood. All receptors come from a woman aged 25-40 years with Graves' ophthalmopathy.

The chain has TRBV4-2 and TRBJ2-5; 8 positions agree with TRBD2. The CDR3 is 16 amino acids. J gave up 1 base and V 0 bases, and 4 bases lay outside the gene matches. The germline gives CDR1 LGHNA, CDR2 YNFKEQ. The CDR3: CASSQEGGLVQETQYF. CDR3 DNA: TGTGCCAGCAGCCAAGAGGGGGGACTAGTCCAAGAGACCCAGTACTTC.

This sequence joins TRBV6-2 or TRBV6-3 and TRBJ2-7; maybe TRBD2 (6 bases). The CDR3 contains 13 residues. V shed 8 bases and J shed 3 bases, with 14 bases lying between them. The germline CDR1 and CDR2 sequences are MNHEY and SVGEGT. The CDR3 DNA is TGTGCCAGCTATTCTAGCGAAAACTACGAGCAGTACTTC. Its translation: CASYSSENYEQYF.